What follows are 11 T cell receptor beta chains derived from one specimen sequenced in a study of Graves' ophthalmopathy and Graves' hyperthyroidism. RNA served as the template for amplifying TCR beta CDR3 regions. Amplification began with first-round RT-PCR using HTBI primers, then second-round multiplex PCR was performed. TCRdb re-called the multiplex PCR reads with MiXCR, one entry per CDR3 protein. The table includes about 500,000 distinct CDR3 sequences, approximately 14% detected once. Material: blood. These receptors all come from a woman in her 30s with Graves' ophthalmopathy.

This clonotype was observed a few times. Sequence at one end of the junction differs from germline and may be a read error. The chain uses TRBV6-1 and TRBJ2-5; 7 bases fit TRBD2. Germline CDR1 reads MNHNS; CDR2 reads SASEGT. CDR3 length equals 13 residues. Here the CDR3 DNA reads TGTGCCAGCAGCGAAGGACTAGGAGAGACCCAGTACTTC. This gives the protein CASSEGLGETQYF.

This clonotype was picked up many times. The chain recombines TRBV4-1 with TRBJ1-1; perhaps TRBD1 as D (5 bases). Trimming shortened V by 0 bases and J by 4 bases, and 12 bases separated the two germline ends. This CDR3 has 15 amino acids. Germline values: CDR1 MGHRA, CDR2 YSYEKL. CDR3 DNA sequence: TGCGCCAGCAGCCAAGAAGGTCGGGGCGGCACTGAAGCTTTCTTT. This encodes CASSQEGRGGTEAFF.

This clonotype was detected ten times or more. The chain joins TRBV20-1 to TRBJ2-7; D gene ambiguous. Germline CDR1 and CDR2: DFQATT and SNEGSKA (reference sequence). Trimming left V 2 bases short and J 4 bases short, with 9 bases between. The CDR3 contains 12 residues. CDR3 loop: CSARIIGYEQYF. The CDR3 DNA reads TGCAGTGCTAGAATTATTGGGTACGAGCAGTACTTC.

This clonotype came up many times. The genes are TRBV6-2 or TRBV6-3 and TRBJ1-2; a possible D gene is TRBD1 (5 bases). The CDR3 is 15 amino acids. V dropped 8 bases and J dropped 3 bases, with 19 bases sitting between them. Germline V gives CDR1 MNHEY, CDR2 SVGEGT. CDR3 region: CASRKGGGSYYGYTF. The CDR3 DNA follows: TGTGCCAGCCGGAAGGGCGGGGGATCGTACTATGGCTACACCTTC.

This clonotype was counted at least ten times. The chain joins TRBV28 to TRBJ1-2; 9 positions agree with TRBD1. This CDR3 comprises 15 residues. Germline CDR1 MDHEN, CDR2 SYDVKM. The V segment lost 4 bases and the J segment 5 bases; nucleotides outside the gene matches: 8. As DNA, the CDR3 is TGTGCCAGCAGTTACAGGGGGCGGTCTGAATATGGCTACACCTTC. It translates to CASSYRGRSEYGYTF.

This clonotype was detected many times. This chain joins TRBV6-1 and TRBJ2-7, with TRBD2 identical over 8 bases. The V gene's germline CDR1 is MNHNS and CDR2 SASEGT. J gave up 3 bases and V 2 bases, and 9 bases lay outside the gene matches. CDR3 length equals 16 residues. The CDR3 DNA is TGTGCCAGCAGTGAACCGGCGGGAGGAGTAAGCTACGAGCAGTACTTC. Amino acids: CASSEPAGGVSYEQYF.

In this sample, this clonotype turned up many times. The V call is TRBV24-1, the J call TRBJ2-7; tentatively, D is TRBD1 or TRBD2 (5 bases each). The V gene's germline CDR1 is KGHDR and CDR2 SFDVKD. V was shortened by 5 bases and J by 4 bases, with 17 bases between the two germline ends. The CDR3 runs 15 residues. The CDR3 DNA reads as TGTGCCACCAGTGCTCTAGAGAGGGGCGGGTACGAGCAGTACTTC. Its translation: CATSALERGGYEQYF.

This clonotype was observed many times. V is TRBV20-1 and J is TRBJ1-2, with D unresolved. V gave up 4 bases and J gave up 8 bases, with 14 bases separating them. From germline, CDR1 is DFQATT and CDR2 SNEGSKA (reference sequence). This CDR3 is 12 amino acids long. The CDR3 sequence: CSAIGPGNGYTF. The CDR3 bases are TGCAGTGCTATAGGGCCTGGGAACGGCTACACCTTC.

At least ten counts were recorded for this clonotype. The rearrangement uses TRBV10-1 and TRBJ1-1; 9 bases agree with TRBD1. CDR1 is WNHNN, CDR2 SYGVQD, per germline (reference sequence). The CDR3 extends over 16 amino acids. V trimming: 10 bases; J trimming: 6 bases; junction bases outside the gene matches: 18. CDR3 in amino acids: CAIKPGQGFKGPEAFF. DNA for the CDR3: TGCGCCATCAAGCCGGGACAGGGATTCAAGGGGCCTGAAGCTTTCTTT.

The rearrangement links TRBV5-1 to TRBJ2-7; D unresolved. V was cut by 0 bases and J by 2 bases, with 15 bases left in between. CDR1 and CDR2 (germline): SGHRS, YFSETQ. The CDR3 is 16 amino acids. For the CDR3, the DNA is TGCGCCAGCAGCTTGGTTCCGCGAGAACCACCCTACGAGCAGTACTTC. Translation: CASSLVPREPPYEQYF.

This clonotype was observed at least ten times. The chain joins TRBV20-1 to TRBJ1-2, with D perhaps matching TRBD1 (5 bases). Trimming stripped 4 bases from V and 4 bases from J, with 19 bases between. The germline CDR1 and CDR2 sequences are DFQATT and SNEGSKA (reference sequence). CDR3 length: 15 residues. CDR3 in DNA: TGCAGTGCTAACCCGACTAGACAGCCGCCCTATGGCTACACCTTC. This translates into CSANPTRQPPYGYTF.